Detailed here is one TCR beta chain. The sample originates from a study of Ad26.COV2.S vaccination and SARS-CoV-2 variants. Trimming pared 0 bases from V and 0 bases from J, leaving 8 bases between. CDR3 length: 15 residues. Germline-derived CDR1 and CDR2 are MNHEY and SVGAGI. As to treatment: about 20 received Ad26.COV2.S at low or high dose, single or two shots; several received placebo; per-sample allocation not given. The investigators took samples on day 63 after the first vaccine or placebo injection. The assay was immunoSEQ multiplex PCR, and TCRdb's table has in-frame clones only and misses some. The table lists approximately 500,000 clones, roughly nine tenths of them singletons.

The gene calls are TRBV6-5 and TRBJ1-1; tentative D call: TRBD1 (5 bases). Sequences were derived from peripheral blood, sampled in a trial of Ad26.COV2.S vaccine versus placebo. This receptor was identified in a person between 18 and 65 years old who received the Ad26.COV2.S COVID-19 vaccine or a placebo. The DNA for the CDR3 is TGTGCCAGCAGTTACTCAGGGGTAATGAACACTGAAGCTTTCTTT. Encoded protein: CASSYSGVMNTEAFF.